This T cell receptor beta chain was obtained from a study of T-cell reconstitution after alpha-beta-depleted transplantation in children. Losses at the gene ends were 6 bases for V and 6 bases for J; bases not matched to a gene: 5. This CDR3 contains 15 residues. A library of TCRbeta sequences, prepared with unique molecular identifiers, was generated. MiXCR was run by TCRdb on the PCR reads, yielding one entry per CDR3 protein. The sample includes 490,000 or so distinct CDR3 sequences, around 13% of them seen just once. This clonotype appeared a few times. This sequence originates from a human donor who donated a stem cell graft to a child with combined immunodeficiency. The sample in question was PBMCs from the stem cell graft donor, obtained from the stem cell graft. The chain couples TRBV12-3 or TRBV12-4 to TRBJ2-1; TRBD2 agrees at 13 bases. The CDR3 nucleotides are TGTGCCAGCAGCAAACTAGCGGGAGGGCGCAATGAGCAGTTCTTC. Its translation: CASSKLAGGRNEQFF.